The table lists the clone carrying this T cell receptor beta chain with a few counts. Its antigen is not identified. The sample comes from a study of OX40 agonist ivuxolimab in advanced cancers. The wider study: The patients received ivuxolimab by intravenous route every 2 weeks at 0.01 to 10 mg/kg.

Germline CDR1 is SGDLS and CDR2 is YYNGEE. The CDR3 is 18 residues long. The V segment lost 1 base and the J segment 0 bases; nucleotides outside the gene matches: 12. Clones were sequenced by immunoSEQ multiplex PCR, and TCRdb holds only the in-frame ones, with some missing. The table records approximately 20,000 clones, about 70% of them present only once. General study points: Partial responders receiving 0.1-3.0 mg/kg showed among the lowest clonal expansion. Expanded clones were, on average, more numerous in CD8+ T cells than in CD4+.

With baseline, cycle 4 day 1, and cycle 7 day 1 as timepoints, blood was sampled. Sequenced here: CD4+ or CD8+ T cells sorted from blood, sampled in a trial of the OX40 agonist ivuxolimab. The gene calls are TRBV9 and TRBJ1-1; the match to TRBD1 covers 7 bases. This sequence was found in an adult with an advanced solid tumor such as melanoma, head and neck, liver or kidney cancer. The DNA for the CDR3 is TGTGCCAGCAGCGTATCGCCCGACAGGGTGGGGATGAACACTGAAGCTTTCTTT. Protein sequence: CASSVSPDRVGMNTEAFF.